The entry below describes one TCR beta chain. In the original processing: It was from reference gene primer amplification that nucleated cell counts were estimated. The protocol was immunoSEQ multiplex PCR, while the TCRdb copy is restricted to in-frame clones and leaves out a portion. V and J calls and clone size are copied from that table; D and trimming were computed from the DNA. Of about 210,000 clones listed, about 86% are singletons. This sample was included in a study of blood T cell repertoires in COVID-19. V lost 3 bases to trimming and J lost 5 bases; unmatched junction nucleotides: 6. This CDR3 spans 15 amino acids. CDR1 is LNHDA, CDR2 SQIVND, per germline (reference sequence).

This TCR derives from a woman aged 25 to 45 who had been exposed to COVID-19. The chain recombines TRBV19 with TRBJ1-4; 7 nucleotides align to TRBD1. Material: PBMCs or T cells enriched from blood (not recorded which). CDR3 amino acids: CASSIVQGGNEKLFF. The CDR3 DNA sequence: TGTGCCAGTAGTATCGTCCAGGGGGGAAATGAAAAACTGTTTTTT.